This T cell receptor beta chain originates from a study of technical replicates of blood from a few donors. Trimming cost V 0 bases and J 4 bases; bases outside gene matches: 6. The CDR3 has 16 amino acids. CDR1 is KGHSH, CDR2 LQKENI, per germline. Assay: immunoSEQ multiplex PCR; the TCRdb copy retains only in-frame clones and omits some. The table shows about 9,400 clones, with roughly 91% occurring only once. This TCR was recovered from a human donor in good health. Sequences were obtained from PBMCs. The genes are TRBV18 and TRBJ2-1, with 7 bases fitting TRBD2. The CDR3 protein is CASSPPVLAEYNEQFF. CDR3 DNA: TGTGCCAGCTCACCACCAGTCCTAGCGGAGTACAATGAGCAGTTCTTC.